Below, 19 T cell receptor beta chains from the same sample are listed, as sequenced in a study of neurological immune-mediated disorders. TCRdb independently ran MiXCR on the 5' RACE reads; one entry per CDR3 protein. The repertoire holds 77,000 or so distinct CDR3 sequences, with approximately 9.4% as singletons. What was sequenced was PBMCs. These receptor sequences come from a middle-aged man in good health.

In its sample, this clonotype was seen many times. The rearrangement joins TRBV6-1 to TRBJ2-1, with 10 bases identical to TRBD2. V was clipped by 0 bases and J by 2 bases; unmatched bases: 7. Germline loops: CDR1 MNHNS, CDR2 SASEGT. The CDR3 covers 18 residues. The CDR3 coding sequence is TGTGCCAGCAGTGAAGCCCTAACTAGCGGGACTCCCTACAATGAGCAGTTCTTC. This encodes CASSEALTSGTPYNEQFF.

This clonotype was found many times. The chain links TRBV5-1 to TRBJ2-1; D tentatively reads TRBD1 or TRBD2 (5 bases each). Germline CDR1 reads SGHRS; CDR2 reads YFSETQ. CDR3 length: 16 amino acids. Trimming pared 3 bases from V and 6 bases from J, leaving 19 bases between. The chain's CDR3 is CASSWNAGSQGNEQFF. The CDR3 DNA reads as TGCGCCAGCAGCTGGAACGCGGGTTCTCAGGGCAATGAGCAGTTCTTC. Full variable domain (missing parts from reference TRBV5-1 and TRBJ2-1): KAGVTQTPRYLIKTRGQQVTLSCSPISGHRSVSWYQQTPGQGLQFLFEYFSETQRNKGNFPGRFSGRQFSNSRSEMNVSTLELGDSALYLCASSWNAGSQGNEQFFGPGTRLTVL.

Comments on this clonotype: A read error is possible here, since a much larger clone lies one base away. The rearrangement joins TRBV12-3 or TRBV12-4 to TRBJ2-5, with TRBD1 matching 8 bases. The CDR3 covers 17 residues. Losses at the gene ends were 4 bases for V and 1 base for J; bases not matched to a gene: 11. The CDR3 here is CASSSVVGQGSQETQYF. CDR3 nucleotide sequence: TGTGCCAGCAGTTCTGTAGTAGGACAGGGCTCCCAAGAGACCCAGTACTTC.

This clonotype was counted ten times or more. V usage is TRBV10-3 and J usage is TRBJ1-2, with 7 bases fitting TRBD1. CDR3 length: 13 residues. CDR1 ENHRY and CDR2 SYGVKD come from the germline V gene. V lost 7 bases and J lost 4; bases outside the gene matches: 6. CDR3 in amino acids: CAITPGQTYGYTF. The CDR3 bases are TGTGCCATCACCCCGGGACAGACCTATGGCTACACCTTC.

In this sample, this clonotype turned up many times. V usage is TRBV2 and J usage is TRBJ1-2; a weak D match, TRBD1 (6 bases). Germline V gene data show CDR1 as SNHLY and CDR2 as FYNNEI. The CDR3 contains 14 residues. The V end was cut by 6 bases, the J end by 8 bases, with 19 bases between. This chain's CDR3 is CASSGQTGTQGYTF. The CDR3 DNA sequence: TGTGCCAGCAGCGGCCAAACCGGGACACAGGGCTACACCTTC.

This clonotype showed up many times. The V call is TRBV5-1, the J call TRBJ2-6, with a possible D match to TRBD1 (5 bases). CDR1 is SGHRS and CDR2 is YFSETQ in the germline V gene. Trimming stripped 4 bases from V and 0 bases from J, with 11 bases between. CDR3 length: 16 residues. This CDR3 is CASSVTGSSGANVLTF. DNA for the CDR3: TGCGCCAGCAGCGTAACAGGAAGCTCTGGGGCCAACGTCCTGACTTTC.

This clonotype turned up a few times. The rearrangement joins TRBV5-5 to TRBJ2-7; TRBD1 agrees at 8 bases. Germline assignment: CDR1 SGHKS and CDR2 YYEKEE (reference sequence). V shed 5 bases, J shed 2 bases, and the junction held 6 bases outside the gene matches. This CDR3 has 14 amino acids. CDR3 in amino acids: CASRNPGQAYEQYF. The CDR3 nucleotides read TGTGCCAGCAGAAATCCGGGACAGGCCTACGAGCAGTACTTC.

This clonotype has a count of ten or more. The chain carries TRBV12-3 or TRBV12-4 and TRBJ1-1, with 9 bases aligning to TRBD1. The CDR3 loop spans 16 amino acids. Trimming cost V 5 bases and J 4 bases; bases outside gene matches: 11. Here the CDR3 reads CASSLRTGGASTEAFF. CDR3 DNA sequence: TGTGCCAGCAGTCTCCGTACAGGGGGCGCCTCCACTGAAGCTTTCTTT.

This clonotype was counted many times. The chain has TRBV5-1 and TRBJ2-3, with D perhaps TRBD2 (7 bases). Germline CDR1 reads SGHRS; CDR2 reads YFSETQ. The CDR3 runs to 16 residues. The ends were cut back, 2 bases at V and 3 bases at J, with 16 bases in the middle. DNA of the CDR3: TGCGCCAGCAGCTTTGGGGGGGCTCTCGGAACAGATACGCAGTATTTT. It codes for CASSFGGALGTDTQYF.

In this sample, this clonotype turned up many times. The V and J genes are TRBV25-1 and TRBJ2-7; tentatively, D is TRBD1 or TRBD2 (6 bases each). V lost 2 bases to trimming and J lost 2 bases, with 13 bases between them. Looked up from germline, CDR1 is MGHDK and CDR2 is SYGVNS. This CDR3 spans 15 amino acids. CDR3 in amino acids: CASSEQQGGPYEQYF. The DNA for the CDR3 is TGTGCCAGCAGTGAACAACAGGGAGGCCCCTACGAGCAGTACTTC.

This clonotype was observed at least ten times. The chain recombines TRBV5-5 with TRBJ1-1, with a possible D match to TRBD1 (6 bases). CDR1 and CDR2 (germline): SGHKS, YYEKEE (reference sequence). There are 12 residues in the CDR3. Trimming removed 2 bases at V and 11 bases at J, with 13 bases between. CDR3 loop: CASSLAQGSAFF. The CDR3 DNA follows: TGTGCCAGCAGCTTAGCACAGGGTTCTGCTTTCTTT. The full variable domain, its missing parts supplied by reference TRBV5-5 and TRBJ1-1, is DAGVTQSPTHLIKTRGQQVTLRCSPISGHKSVSWYQQVLGQGPQFIFQYYEKEERGRGNFPDRFSARQFPNYSSELNVNALLLGDSALYLCASSLAQGSAFFGQGTRLTVV.

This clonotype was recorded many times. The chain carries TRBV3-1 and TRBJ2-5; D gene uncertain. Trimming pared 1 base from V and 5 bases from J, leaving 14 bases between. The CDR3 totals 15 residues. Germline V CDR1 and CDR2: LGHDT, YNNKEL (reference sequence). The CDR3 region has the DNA TGTGCCAGCAGCCAAGGTGACGGGCGAGTCGAGACCCAGTACTTC. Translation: CASSQGDGRVETQYF.

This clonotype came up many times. The CDR3 reads CASSSTATNEKLFF. The CDR3 DNA reads TGCGCCAGCAGCTCGACAGCAACTAATGAAAAACTGTTTTTT. This sequence joins TRBV5-1 and TRBJ1-4; the D gene is possibly TRBD1 (5 bases). V lost 3 bases and J lost 0, with 6 bases in between. Per the germline V gene, CDR1 is SGHRS and CDR2 is YFSETQ. The CDR3 has 14 residues.

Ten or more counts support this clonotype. This CDR3 reads CSARGPGWNTQYF. CDR3 DNA sequence: TGCAGTGCTAGAGGACCGGGGTGGAATACGCAGTATTTT. The gene calls are TRBV20-1 and TRBJ2-3; a possible D gene is TRBD2 (5 bases). Between the trimmed V and J ends, which lost 1 base and 7 bases, there was a span of 12 bases. CDR1 and CDR2 from the germline V gene are DFQATT and SNEGSKA (reference sequence). This CDR3 has 13 amino acids.

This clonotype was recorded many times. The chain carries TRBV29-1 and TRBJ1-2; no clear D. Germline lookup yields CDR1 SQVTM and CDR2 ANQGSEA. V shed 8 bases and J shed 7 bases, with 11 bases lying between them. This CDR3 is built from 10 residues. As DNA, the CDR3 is TGCAGCCGTGAAGATGTTGGCTACACCTTC. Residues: CSREDVGYTF. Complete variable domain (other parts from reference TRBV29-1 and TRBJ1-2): SAVISQKPSRDICQRGTSLTIQCQVDSQVTMMFWYRQQPGQSLTLIATANQGSEATYESGFVIDKFPISRPNLTFSTLTVSNMSPEDSSIYLCSREDVGYTFGSGTRLTVV.

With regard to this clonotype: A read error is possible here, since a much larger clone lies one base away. As DNA, the CDR3 is TGTGCCAGCACCACCTCAGGACAGAGCTCCTACGAGCAGTACTTC. Protein: CASTTSGQSSYEQYF. This rearrangement joins TRBV28 to TRBJ2-7; the D gene is possibly TRBD1 (6 bases). Germline V lookup: CDR1 MDHEN, CDR2 SYDVKM. Trimming cost V 7 bases and J 0 bases, with 16 bases left between them. This CDR3 contains 15 residues.

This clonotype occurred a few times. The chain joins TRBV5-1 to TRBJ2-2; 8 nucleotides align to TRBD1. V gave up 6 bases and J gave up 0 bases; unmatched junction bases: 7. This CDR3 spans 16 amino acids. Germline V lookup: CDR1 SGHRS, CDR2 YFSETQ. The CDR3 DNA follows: TGCGCCAGCACGGAAGGACAGGGATCGAACACCGGGGAGCTGTTTTTT. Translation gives CASTEGQGSNTGELFF.

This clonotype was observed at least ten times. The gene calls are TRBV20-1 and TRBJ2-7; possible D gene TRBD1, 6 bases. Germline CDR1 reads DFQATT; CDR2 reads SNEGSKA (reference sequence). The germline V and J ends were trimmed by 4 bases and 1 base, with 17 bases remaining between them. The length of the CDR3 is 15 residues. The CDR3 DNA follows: TGCAGTGCTATTGACAGGTATCTTATGTCCTACGAGCAGTACTTC. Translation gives CSAIDRYLMSYEQYF.

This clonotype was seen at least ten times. The CDR3 sequence: CASSESRLAGWGNEQFF. CDR3 coding DNA: TGTGCCAGCAGTGAAAGTAGACTAGCGGGATGGGGGAATGAGCAGTTCTTC. The gene calls are TRBV6-1 and TRBJ2-1; 11 nucleotides align to TRBD2. Germline V CDR1 and CDR2: MNHNS, SASEGT. V shed 2 bases and J 7 bases; nucleotides not matched to a gene: 10. This CDR3 comprises 17 residues.